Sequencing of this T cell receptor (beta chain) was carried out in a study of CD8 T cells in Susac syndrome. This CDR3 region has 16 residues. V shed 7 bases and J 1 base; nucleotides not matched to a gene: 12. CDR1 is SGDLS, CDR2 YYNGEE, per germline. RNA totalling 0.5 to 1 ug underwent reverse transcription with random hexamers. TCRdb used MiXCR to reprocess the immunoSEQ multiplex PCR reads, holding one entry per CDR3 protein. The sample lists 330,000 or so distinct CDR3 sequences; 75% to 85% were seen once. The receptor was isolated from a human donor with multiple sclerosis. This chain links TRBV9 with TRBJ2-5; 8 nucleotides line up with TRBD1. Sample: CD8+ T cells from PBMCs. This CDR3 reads CASGEEGQALQETQYF. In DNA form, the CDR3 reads TGTGCCAGCGGCGAGGAGGGACAGGCACTCCAAGAGACCCAGTACTTC.